The 17 T cell receptor beta chains in this list originate from one sample, sequenced in a study of blood T cells in healthy people across ages. Primers used in a second PCR of roughly 6 to 11 cycles were a sample-barcoded 5' primer and a J-beta primer mix. TCRdb called the 5' RACE reads again in MiXCR, with one record for every CDR3 protein. This sample carries about 1.1 million distinct CDR3 sequences, less than 45% of them seen once, and the ten largest clones take roughly 13%. Sequencing input: blood. The receptors were sampled from a man between 18 and 35 years old in good health.

The V gene is TRBV4-2, the J gene TRBJ2-2, with TRBD1 matching over 8 bases. V shed 6 bases, J shed 1 base, and the junction held 10 bases outside the gene matches. The CDR3 covers 17 residues. Germline CDR1 LGHNA, CDR2 YNFKEQ. The CDR3 reads CASRKGQGAENTGELFF. The CDR3 DNA reads as TGTGCCAGCAGGAAAGGGCAGGGGGCCGAGAACACCGGGGAGCTGTTTTTT.

The rearrangement joins TRBV20-1 to TRBJ2-3; a possible D gene is TRBD2 (7 bases). The V gene lost 4 bases and the J gene lost 1 base, with 18 bases spanning the gap. The CDR3 runs to 16 residues. From germline, CDR1 is DFQATT and CDR2 SNEGSKA (reference sequence). The CDR3 coding sequence is TGCAGTGCTACCGGTCTCTGGGGGGGCGGCACAGATACGCAGTATTTT. Residues: CSATGLWGGGTDTQYF.

In this sample, this clonotype turned up a few times. The chain employs TRBV10-3 and TRBJ2-7, with D perhaps TRBD2 (6 bases). CDR1 ENHRY and CDR2 SYGVKD come from the germline V gene. The CDR3 consists of 15 residues. The V end was cut by 10 bases, the J end by 4 bases, with 23 bases between. The DNA for the CDR3 is TGTGCCACCGACGGGTCAAGGGGAGGAGGTTACGAGCAGTACTTC. Its translation is CATDGSRGGGYEQYF.

This sequence joins TRBV4-3 and TRBJ1-1; maybe TRBD1 (6 bases). This CDR3 comprises 15 residues. Trimming pared 2 bases from V and 6 bases from J, leaving 16 bases between. Per germline, CDR1 LGHNA and CDR2 YSLEER. The CDR3 region has the DNA TGCGCCAGCAGCCAAATAAATCTAGGGGGGGCTGAAGCTTTCTTT. It codes for CASSQINLGGAEAFF.

The table lists this clonotype with many counts. The chain has TRBV28 and TRBJ1-1; D might be TRBD1 (5 bases). This CDR3 is built from 16 residues. Germline V CDR1 and CDR2: MDHEN, SYDVKM. The V end was cut by 5 bases, the J end by 1 base, with 17 bases between. The CDR3 loop is CASSPLGAGSNTEAFF. CDR3 DNA sequence: TGTGCCAGCAGTCCCCTAGGGGCGGGGTCGAACACTGAAGCTTTCTTT.

The V and J genes are TRBV4-1 and TRBJ1-1, with D hard to call. Trimming shortened V by 1 base and J by 9 bases, and 9 bases separated the two germline ends. Germline CDR1 is MGHRA and CDR2 is YSYEKL. The CDR3 covers 12 residues. The CDR3 nucleotides are TGCGCCAGCAGCCAAGGGTGGGGAAAAGCTTTCTTT. Protein product: CASSQGWGKAFF.

This clonotype showed up just once. The chain combines TRBV12-3 or TRBV12-4 with TRBJ2-5; unclear D gene. The end of the DNA is better explained by TRBJ2-1, so the J call may be wrong. The CDR3 length is 16 residues. DNA of the CDR3: TGTGCCAGCAGTTTTCCCCCCGGTCCGAAACAAGAGACCCAGTTCTTC. Protein sequence: CASSFPPGPKQETQFF.

The chain couples TRBV6-2 or TRBV6-3 to TRBJ2-1, with 8 bases matching TRBD1. J gave up 2 bases and V 10 bases, and 10 bases lay outside the gene matches. The germline gives CDR1 MNHEY, CDR2 SVGEGT. The CDR3 extends over 15 amino acids. This CDR3 is CATYPRTGPYNEQFF. CDR3 bases: TGTGCCACGTATCCAAGGACAGGGCCCTACAATGAGCAGTTCTTC.

V gene TRBV9 combines with J gene TRBJ2-5; TRBD1 matches at 8 bases. The J call may be incorrect, as the DNA end agrees better with TRBJ2-7. CDR3 size: 14 residues. Germline values: CDR1 SGDLS, CDR2 YYNGEE. Here the CDR3 DNA reads TGTGCCAGCAGCGGGACCGGGACAGGCTACGAGCAGTACTTC. Translated, it gives CASSGTGTGYEQYF.

The rearrangement links TRBV7-2 to TRBJ1-2; 7 nucleotides match TRBD1. With 5 bases clipped from V and 6 bases from J, the junction kept 6 bases outside the gene matches. The V gene's germline CDR1 is SGHTA and CDR2 FQGNSA. This CDR3 spans 13 amino acids. CDR3 region: CASSGPGQHGYTF. As DNA, the CDR3 is TGTGCCAGCAGCGGACCGGGACAGCATGGCTACACCTTC.

The gene calls are TRBV4-3 and TRBJ2-2, with no clear D. CDR3 size: 14 residues. With 0 bases removed from V and 3 bases from J, the gap between germline ends came to 5 bases. CDR1 LGHNA and CDR2 YSLEER come from the germline V gene. CDR3 sequence (DNA): TGCGCCAGCAGCCAAGATCAGGACACCGGGGAGCTGTTTTTT. It is translated as CASSQDQDTGELFF.

The CDR3 nucleotides are TGTGCCAGCAGCCAATCATGGGATGGCTACACCTTC. It yields the protein CASSQSWDGYTF. This sequence joins TRBV16 and TRBJ1-2; no firm D call. Trimming took 0 bases from V and 6 from J, leaving 5 bases between them. Germline V gene lookup returns CDR1 KGHSY and CDR2 FQNENV. The CDR3 is 12 amino acids.

The rearrangement joins TRBV6-2 or TRBV6-3 to TRBJ2-3; 11 bases are shared with TRBD2. The ends lost 0 bases at V and 3 bases at J; junction bases unmatched: 5. From germline, CDR1 is MNHEY and CDR2 SVGEGT. This CDR3 spans 17 amino acids. CDR3: CASSYSQTSGGTDTQYF. The CDR3 DNA follows: TGTGCCAGCAGTTACTCCCAAACTAGCGGGGGAACAGATACGCAGTATTTT.

The rearrangement uses TRBV28 and TRBJ2-7, with D perhaps TRBD1 (6 bases). Per the germline V gene, CDR1 is MDHEN and CDR2 is SYDVKM. The CDR3 totals 12 residues. For the CDR3, the DNA is TGTGCTTGGGGGCGCCCCTACAATGAGCAGTACTTC. Its protein product is CAWGRPYNEQYF.

This clonotype was seen more than once but under ten times. The chain has TRBV20-1 and TRBJ1-4; D is ambiguous. Trimming stripped 2 bases from V and 0 bases from J, with 16 bases between. CDR1 is DFQATT, CDR2 SNEGSKA, per germline (reference sequence). The CDR3 is made up of 17 amino acids. CDR3: CSARRRVPFATNEKLFF. CDR3 sequence (DNA): TGCAGTGCTAGACGTAGGGTCCCGTTTGCAACTAATGAAAAACTGTTTTTT.

A word on this clonotype: Its ends do not fully match the called genes, so a read error is possible. This sequence joins TRBV14 and TRBJ1-1; no definite D call. There are 16 residues in the CDR3. Per the germline V gene, CDR1 is SGHDN and CDR2 is FVKESK. As DNA, the CDR3 is TGTGCCGGCAGCCAAGTTGGGTGGCAGATGAACACTGAAGCTTTCTTT. Translating it yields CAGSQVGWQMNTEAFF.

CDR3 DNA sequence: TGCGCCGGCAAGCCGGGACAGGGGTACTACGAGCAGTACTTC. This gives the protein CAGKPGQGYYEQYF. The chain combines TRBV5-1 with TRBJ2-7; 10 bases align to TRBD1. Germline CDR1 reads SGHRS; CDR2 reads YFSETQ. J was trimmed by 3 bases and V by 10 bases; bases with no gene match: 10. This CDR3 comprises 14 residues.